The 8 T cell receptor beta chains below all came from one sample that was sequenced in a study of cytomegalovirus exposure and HLA in healthy donors. The PCR employed 60 Vbeta primers together with 13 Jbeta primers. TCRdb keeps only in-frame clones here, not all; method: immunoSEQ multiplex PCR. The sample holds roughly 150,000 clones, about two thirds seen once. Sequenced: PBMCs. The receptors shown here come from a man between 60 and 75 years old in good health and CMV-seronegative.

J is TRBJ1-1 and V is TRBV12-5; 7 nucleotides agree with TRBD1. The V gene end was trimmed by 1 base and the J gene end by 7 bases; junction bases not matched to a gene: 0. The CDR3 is 12 amino acids. Germline-derived CDR1 and CDR2 are LGHNT and FRNRAP. The CDR3 nucleotides are TGTGCTAGTGGTTTGGACAGGGGTGAAGCTTTCTTT. Its protein is CASGLDRGEAFF.

The genes are TRBV19 and TRBJ2-7, with no clear D. The germline V and J ends were trimmed by 1 base and 0 bases, with 10 bases remaining between them. Germline V gene lookup returns CDR1 LNHDA and CDR2 SQIVND (reference sequence). The CDR3 length is 15 residues. DNA for the CDR3: TGTGCCAGTAGTATAGGTGGCGGTTACTCCTACGAGCAGTACTTC. It specifies CASSIGGGYSYEQYF.

This clone came up a few times. This chain connects TRBV27 to TRBJ2-2, with 9 positions matching TRBD2. There are 15 residues in the CDR3. Germline V gene data show CDR1 as MNHEY and CDR2 as SMNVEV (reference sequence). V lost 4 bases, J lost 3 bases, and 3 bases stayed unmatched. The CDR3 sequence is CASSSRLADTGELFF. CDR3 DNA sequence: TGTGCCAGCAGTTCGCGACTAGCGGACACCGGGGAGCTGTTTTTT.

The chain has TRBV11-1 and TRBJ1-1; no definite D call. CDR1 and CDR2 from the germline V gene are SGHAT and FQDESV (reference sequence). The ends were cut back, 3 bases at V and 1 base at J, with 9 bases in the middle. This CDR3 contains 14 residues. Here the CDR3 reads CASSFEAGNTEAFF. Written as DNA, the CDR3 is TGTGCCAGCAGCTTCGAGGCTGGGAACACTGAAGCTTTCTTT.

The table lists this clone with a count of one. This chain joins TRBV2 and TRBJ1-3; possible D gene TRBD1, 5 bases. With 6 bases removed from V and 0 bases from J, the gap between germline ends came to 18 bases. The CDR3 extends over 17 amino acids. Germline V lookup: CDR1 SNHLY, CDR2 FYNNEI. CDR3 nucleotides: TGTGCCAGCAGGGCTGACTCAGGGATCTACTCTGGAAACACCATATATTTT. This gives the protein CASRADSGIYSGNTIYF.

A few counts support this clone. This chain connects TRBV5-4 to TRBJ2-1; 9 bases match TRBD2. V trimming: 0 bases; J trimming: 7 bases; junction bases outside the gene matches: 5. This CDR3 spans 15 amino acids. Germline CDR1 SGHNT, CDR2 YYREEE (reference sequence). The chain's CDR3 is CASSLEAGGSNEQFF. The CDR3 DNA follows: TGTGCCAGCAGCTTGGAAGCGGGAGGCTCGAATGAGCAGTTCTTC.

The J gene is TRBJ1-2, the V gene TRBV28; D is uncertain. V was trimmed by 2 bases and J by 3 bases, leaving 10 bases between them. The germline gives CDR1 MDHEN, CDR2 SYDVKM. CDR3 length: 14 residues. For the CDR3, the DNA is TGTGCCAGCAGTTTAGCCACAGATCACTATGGCTACACCTTC. It encodes CASSLATDHYGYTF.

This clone appeared a few times. This chain connects TRBV12-5 to TRBJ2-3, with a weak D call TRBD2 (5 bases). The V gene's germline CDR1 is LGHNT and CDR2 FRNRAP. The length of the CDR3 is 13 residues. Trimming left V 3 bases short and J 5 bases short, with 9 bases between. The CDR3 loop is CASGFQLGDTQYF. The CDR3 DNA reads as TGTGCTAGTGGTTTCCAACTAGGAGATACGCAGTATTTT.